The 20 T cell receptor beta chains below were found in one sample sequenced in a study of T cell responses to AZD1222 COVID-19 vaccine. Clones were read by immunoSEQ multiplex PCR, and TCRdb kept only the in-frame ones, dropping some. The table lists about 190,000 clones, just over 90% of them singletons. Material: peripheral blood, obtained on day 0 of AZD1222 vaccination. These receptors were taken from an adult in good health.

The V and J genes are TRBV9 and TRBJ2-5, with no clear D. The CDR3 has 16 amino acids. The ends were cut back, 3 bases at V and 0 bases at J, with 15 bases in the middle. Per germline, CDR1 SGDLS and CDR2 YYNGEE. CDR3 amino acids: CASSEGPGAYQETQYF. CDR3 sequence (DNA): TGTGCCAGCAGCGAAGGGCCAGGTGCATACCAAGAGACCCAGTACTTC.

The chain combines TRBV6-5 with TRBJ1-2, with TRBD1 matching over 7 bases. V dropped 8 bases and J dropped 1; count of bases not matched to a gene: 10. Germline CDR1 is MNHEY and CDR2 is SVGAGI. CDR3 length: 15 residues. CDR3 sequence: CASRASGQNNYGYTF. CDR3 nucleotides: TGTGCCAGCCGGGCTTCGGGACAGAATAACTATGGCTACACCTTC.

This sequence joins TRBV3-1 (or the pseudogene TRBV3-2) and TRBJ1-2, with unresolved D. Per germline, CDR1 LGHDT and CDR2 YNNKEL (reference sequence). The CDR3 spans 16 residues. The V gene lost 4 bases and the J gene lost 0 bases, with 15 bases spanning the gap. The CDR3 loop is CASSLGRRTANYGYTF. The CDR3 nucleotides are TGTGCCAGCAGCCTTGGGAGGAGAACAGCTAACTATGGCTACACCTTC.

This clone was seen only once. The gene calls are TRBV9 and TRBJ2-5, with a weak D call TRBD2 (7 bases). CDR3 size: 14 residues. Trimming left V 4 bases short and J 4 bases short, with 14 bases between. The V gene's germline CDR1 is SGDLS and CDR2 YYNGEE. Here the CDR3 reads CASSRGGGAETQYF. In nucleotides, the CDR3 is TGTGCCAGCAGCCGAGGGGGGGGCGCAGAGACCCAGTACTTC.

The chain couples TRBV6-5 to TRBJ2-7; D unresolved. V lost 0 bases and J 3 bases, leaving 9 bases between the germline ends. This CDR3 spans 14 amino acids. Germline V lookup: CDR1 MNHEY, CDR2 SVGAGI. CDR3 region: CASSYSGRIYEQYF. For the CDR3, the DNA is TGTGCCAGCAGTTACTCGGGCAGAATCTACGAGCAGTACTTC.

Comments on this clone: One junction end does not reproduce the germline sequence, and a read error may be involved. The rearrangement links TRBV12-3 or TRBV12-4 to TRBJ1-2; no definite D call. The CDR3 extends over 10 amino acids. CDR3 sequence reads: CASSLAVSAF. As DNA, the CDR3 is TGTGCCAGCAGCCTGGCGGTGTCGGCCTTC.

CDR3 in DNA: TGTGCCAGCAGCTTTGTAGCACAAGAGACCCAGTACTTC. Residues: CASSFVAQETQYF. V and J are TRBV11-3 and TRBJ2-5; unclear D gene. Germline loops: CDR1 SGHNT, CDR2 YENEEA. The CDR3 covers 13 residues. Trimming removed 3 bases from V and 2 bases from J, with 7 bases in between.

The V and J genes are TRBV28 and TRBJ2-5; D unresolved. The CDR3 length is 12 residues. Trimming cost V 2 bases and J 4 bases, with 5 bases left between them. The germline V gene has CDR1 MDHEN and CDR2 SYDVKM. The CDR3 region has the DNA TGTGCCAGCAGTTTACTTGGAGAGACCCAGTACTTC. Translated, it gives CASSLLGETQYF.

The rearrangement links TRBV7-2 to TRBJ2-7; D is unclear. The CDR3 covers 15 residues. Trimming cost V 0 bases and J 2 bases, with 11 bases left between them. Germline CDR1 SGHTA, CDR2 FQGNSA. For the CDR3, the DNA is TGTGCCAGCAGCTTAGCGCGAGACTCAACCTACGAGCAGTACTTC. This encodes CASSLARDSTYEQYF.

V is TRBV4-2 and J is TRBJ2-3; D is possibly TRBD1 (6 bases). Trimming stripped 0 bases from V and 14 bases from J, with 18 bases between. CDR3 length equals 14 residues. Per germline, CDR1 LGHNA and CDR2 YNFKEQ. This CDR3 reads CASSQDRGPRGGYF. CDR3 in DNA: TGTGCCAGCAGCCAAGATAGGGGCCCCAGGGGCGGGTATTTT.

This chain's CDR3 is CASSFDRRANNEQFF. The CDR3 nucleotides read TGTGCCAGCAGCTTCGATCGGAGGGCCAACAATGAGCAGTTCTTC. This chain uses TRBV5-4 with TRBJ2-1, with a possible D match to TRBD2 (6 bases). V lost 2 bases and J lost 5, with 14 bases in between. CDR3 size: 15 residues. Germline CDR1 and CDR2: SGHNT and YYREEE (reference sequence).

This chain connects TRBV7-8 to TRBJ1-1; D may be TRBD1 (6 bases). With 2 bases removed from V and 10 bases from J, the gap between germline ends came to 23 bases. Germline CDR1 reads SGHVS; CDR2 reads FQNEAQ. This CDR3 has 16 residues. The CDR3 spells CASSLTGPAQGRTAFF. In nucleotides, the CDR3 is TGTGCCAGCAGCTTAACAGGGCCTGCCCAGGGCCGAACAGCTTTCTTT.

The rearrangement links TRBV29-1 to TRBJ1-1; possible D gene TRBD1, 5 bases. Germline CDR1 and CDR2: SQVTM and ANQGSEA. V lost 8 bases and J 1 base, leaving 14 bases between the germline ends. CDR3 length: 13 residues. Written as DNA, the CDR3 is TGCAGCTTCCTGGGGGATGGGAACACTGAAGCTTTCTTT. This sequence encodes CSFLGDGNTEAFF.

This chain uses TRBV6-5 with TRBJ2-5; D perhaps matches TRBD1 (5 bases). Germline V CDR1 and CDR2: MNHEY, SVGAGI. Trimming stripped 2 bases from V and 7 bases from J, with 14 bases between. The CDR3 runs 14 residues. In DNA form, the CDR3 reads TGTGCCAGCAGTTACGGCACCATCCAGGGGACCCAGTACTTC. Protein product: CASSYGTIQGTQYF.

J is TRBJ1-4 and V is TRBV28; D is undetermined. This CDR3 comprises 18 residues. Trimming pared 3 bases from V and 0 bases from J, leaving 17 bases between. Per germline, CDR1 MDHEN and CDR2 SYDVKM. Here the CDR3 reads CASSFYDERRTTNEKLFF. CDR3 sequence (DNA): TGTGCCAGCAGTTTTTACGATGAGAGACGGACAACTAATGAAAAACTGTTTTTT.

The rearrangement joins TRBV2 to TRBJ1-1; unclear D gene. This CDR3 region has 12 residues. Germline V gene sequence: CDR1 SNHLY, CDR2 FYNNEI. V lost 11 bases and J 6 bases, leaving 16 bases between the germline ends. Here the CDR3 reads CASTRDGAEAFF. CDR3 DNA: TGTGCCTCCACAAGGGATGGGGCTGAAGCTTTCTTT.

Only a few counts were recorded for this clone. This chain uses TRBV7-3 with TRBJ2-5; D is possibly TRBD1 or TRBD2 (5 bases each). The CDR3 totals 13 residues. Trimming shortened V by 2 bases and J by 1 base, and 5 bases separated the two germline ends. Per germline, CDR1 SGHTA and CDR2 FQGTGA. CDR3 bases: TGTGCCAGCAGCTTAGGGACCCAAGAGACCCAGTACTTC. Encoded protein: CASSLGTQETQYF.

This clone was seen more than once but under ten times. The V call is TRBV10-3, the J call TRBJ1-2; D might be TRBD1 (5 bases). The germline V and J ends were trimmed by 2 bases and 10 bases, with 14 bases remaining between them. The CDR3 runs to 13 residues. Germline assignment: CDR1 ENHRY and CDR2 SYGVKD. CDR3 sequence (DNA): TGTGCCATCAGTGAGGGAGAACGGGACGCCTACACCTTC. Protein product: CAISEGERDAYTF.

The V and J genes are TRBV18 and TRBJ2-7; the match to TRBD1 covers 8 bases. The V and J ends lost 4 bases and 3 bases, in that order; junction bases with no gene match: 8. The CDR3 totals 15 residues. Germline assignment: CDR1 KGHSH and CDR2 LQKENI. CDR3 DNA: TGTGCCAGCTCACATGATAGGACAGGGTTCTACGAGCAGTACTTC. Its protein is CASSHDRTGFYEQYF.

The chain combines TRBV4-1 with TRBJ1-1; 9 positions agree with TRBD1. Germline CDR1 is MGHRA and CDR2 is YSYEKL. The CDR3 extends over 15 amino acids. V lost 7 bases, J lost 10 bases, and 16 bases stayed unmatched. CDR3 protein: CASNLIPGQGSGAFF. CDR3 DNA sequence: TGCGCCAGCAACCTTATCCCGGGACAGGGTTCGGGAGCTTTCTTT.